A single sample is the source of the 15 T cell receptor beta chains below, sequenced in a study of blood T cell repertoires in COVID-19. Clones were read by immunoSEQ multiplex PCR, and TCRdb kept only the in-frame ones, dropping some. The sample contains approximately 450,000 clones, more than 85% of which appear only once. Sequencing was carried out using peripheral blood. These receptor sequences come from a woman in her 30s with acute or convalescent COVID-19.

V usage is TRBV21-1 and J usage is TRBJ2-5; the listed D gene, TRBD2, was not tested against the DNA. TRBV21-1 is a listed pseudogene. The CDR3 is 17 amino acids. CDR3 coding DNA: TGTGCCAGCAGCTTGCACAACCAGCCCGGGGAGCGAGAGACCCAGTACTTC. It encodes CASSLHNQPGERETQYF.

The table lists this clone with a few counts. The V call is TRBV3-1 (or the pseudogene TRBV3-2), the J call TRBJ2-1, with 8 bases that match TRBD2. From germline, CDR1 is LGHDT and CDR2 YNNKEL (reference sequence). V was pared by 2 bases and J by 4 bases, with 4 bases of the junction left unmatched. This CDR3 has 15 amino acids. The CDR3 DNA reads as TGTGCCAGCAGCCAATCGAGCGGGGGTTACAATGAGCAGTTCTTC. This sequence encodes CASSQSSGGYNEQFF.

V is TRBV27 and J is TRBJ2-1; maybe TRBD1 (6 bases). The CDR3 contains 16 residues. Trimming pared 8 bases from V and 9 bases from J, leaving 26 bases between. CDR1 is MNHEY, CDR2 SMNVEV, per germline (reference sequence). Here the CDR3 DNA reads TGTGCCAGCTACCCAAGAGGACAGACCGGGGTTAGTGAGCAGTTCTTC. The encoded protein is CASYPRGQTGVSEQFF.

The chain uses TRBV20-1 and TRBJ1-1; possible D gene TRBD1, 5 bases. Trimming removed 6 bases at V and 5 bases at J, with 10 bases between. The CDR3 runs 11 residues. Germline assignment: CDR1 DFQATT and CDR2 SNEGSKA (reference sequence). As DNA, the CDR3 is TGCAGTGCGATCGGGGGAACTGAAGCTTTCTTT. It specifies CSAIGGTEAFF.

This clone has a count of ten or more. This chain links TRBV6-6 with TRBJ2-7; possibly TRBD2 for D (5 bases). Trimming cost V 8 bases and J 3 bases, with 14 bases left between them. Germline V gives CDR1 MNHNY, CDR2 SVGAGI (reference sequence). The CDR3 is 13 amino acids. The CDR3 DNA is TGTGCCAGCCACCCGGCAAGCGGCTACGAGCAGTACTTC. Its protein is CASHPASGYEQYF.

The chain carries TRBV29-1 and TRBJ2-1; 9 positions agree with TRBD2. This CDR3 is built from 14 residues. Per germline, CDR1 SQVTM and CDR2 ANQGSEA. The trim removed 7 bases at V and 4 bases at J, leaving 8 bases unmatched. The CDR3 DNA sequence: TGCAGCGCCCCCAGCGGGGGGAATTACAATGAGCAGTTCTTC. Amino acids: CSAPSGGNYNEQFF.

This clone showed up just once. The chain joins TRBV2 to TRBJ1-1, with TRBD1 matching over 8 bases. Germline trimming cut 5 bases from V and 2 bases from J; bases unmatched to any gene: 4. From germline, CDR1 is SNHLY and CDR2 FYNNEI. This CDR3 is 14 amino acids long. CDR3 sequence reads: CASSRQGINTEAFF. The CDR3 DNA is TGTGCCAGCAGTAGACAGGGGATAAACACTGAAGCTTTCTTT. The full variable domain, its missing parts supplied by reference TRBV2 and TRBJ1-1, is EPEVTQTPSHQVTQMGQEVILRCVPISNHLYFYWYRQILGQKVEFLVSFYNNEISEKSEIFDDQFSVERPDGSNFTLKIRSTKLEDSAMYFCASSRQGINTEAFFGQGTRLTVV.

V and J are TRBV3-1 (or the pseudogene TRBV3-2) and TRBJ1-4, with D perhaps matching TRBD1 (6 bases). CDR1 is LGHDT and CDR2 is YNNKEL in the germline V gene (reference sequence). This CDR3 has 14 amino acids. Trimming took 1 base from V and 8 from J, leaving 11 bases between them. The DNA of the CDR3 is TGTGCCAGCAGCCAAGCAGGGGCGGCGGAAAAACTGTTTTTT. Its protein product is CASSQAGAAEKLFF.

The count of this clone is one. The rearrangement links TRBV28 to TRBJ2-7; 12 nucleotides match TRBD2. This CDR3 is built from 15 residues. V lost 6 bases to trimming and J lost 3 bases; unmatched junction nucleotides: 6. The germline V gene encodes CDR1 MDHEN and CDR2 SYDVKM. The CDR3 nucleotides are TGTGCCAGCAGAACTAGCGGGGGGCCGGTCTACGAGCAGTACTTC. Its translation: CASRTSGGPVYEQYF.

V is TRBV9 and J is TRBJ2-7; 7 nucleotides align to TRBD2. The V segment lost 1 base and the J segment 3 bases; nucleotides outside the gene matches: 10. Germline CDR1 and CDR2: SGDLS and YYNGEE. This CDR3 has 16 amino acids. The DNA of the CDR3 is TGTGCCAGCAGCGTAACCGGTTCCGCTAGCGGCTACGAGCAGTACTTC. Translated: CASSVTGSASGYEQYF. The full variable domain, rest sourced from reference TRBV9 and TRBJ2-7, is DSGVTQTPKHLITATGQRVTLRCSPRSGDLSVYWYQQSLDQGLQFLIQYYNGEERAKGNILERFSAQQFPDLHSELNLSSLELGDSALYFCASSVTGSASGYEQYFGPGTRLTVT.

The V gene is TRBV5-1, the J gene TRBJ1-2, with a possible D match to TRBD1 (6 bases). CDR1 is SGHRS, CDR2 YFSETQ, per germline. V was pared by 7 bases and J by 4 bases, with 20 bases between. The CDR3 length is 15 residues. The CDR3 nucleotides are TGCGCCAGCCACACAGGGAACCGGACATCCTATGGCTACACCTTC. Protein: CASHTGNRTSYGYTF.

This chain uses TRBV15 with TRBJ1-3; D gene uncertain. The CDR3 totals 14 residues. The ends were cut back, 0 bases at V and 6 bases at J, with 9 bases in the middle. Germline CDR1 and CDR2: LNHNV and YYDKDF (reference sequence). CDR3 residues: CATSRDGRLNTIYF. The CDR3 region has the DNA TGTGCCACCAGCAGAGATGGGAGGTTAAACACCATATATTTT.

For the CDR3, the DNA is TGTGCCAGCAGCTTAATCGCGGGGGGAAGCAATGAGCAGTTCTTC. Its protein is CASSLIAGGSNEQFF. The V and J genes are TRBV7-9 and TRBJ2-1, with 8 positions matching TRBD2. This CDR3 contains 15 residues. J gave up 6 bases and V 2 bases, and 6 bases lay outside the gene matches. Germline CDR1 and CDR2: SEHNR and FQNEAQ (reference sequence).

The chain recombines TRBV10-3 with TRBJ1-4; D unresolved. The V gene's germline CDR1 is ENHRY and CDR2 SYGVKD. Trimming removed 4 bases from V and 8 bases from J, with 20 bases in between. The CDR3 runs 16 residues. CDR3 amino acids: CAISGSSPGRSEKLFF. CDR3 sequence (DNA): TGTGCCATCAGTGGCTCCAGCCCCGGGAGGAGCGAAAAACTGTTTTTT.

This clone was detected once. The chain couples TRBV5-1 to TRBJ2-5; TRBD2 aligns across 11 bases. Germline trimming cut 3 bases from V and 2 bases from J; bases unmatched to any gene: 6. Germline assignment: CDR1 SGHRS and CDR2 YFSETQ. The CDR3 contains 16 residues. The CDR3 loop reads CASSYLAGGIQETQYF. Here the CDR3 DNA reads TGCGCCAGCAGCTACTTAGCGGGGGGGATACAAGAGACCCAGTACTTC.